What follows describes a single T cell receptor beta chain. This same CDR3 is encoded by further DNA sequences in the sample. The record originates from a study of blood T cell repertoires in COVID-19. V lost 1 base and J lost 7; bases outside the gene matches: 7. The CDR3 is made up of 15 amino acids. Germline V gene sequence: CDR1 MGHRA, CDR2 YSYEKL. In the authors' methods: Cell counts per sample came from amplifying reference gene primers. The repertoire was sequenced with immunoSEQ multiplex PCR; TCRdb's copy has only in-frame clones and lacks some. The DNA was the basis for D and trimming; V, J and clone size are from that table. The data hold 68,000 or so clones, with about 82% observed a single time.

The sequenced material came from peripheral blood. The chain links TRBV4-1 to TRBJ1-2; TRBD1 matches at 9 bases. This TCR was sampled from a human donor in a cohort sampled during active COVID-19. The CDR3 loop reads CASSQGGADRGGYTF. The DNA for the CDR3 is TGCGCCAGCAGCCAAGGGGGGGCGGACAGGGGTGGCTACACCTTC.